The entry below describes one T cell receptor beta chain. Its antigen remains unidentified. Per-base qualities were not stored, and no clone one base away is much larger. The immunoSEQ Assay, a bias-controlled multiplex PCR, was used to amplify TCRbeta CDR3 regions from genomic DNA. As for how the authors treated the data: The number of nucleated cells in each sample was estimated from the amplification of reference gene primers within the assay. To quantify the absolute abundance of each unique TCRbeta CDR3 rearrangement, sequence reads were collapsed and filtered. For each sample, productive Simpson clonality was calculated as the square root of Simpson's diversity index across productive rearrangements. This immuneACCESS table, as held by TCRdb, lists in-frame sequences with V and J called but not all clones. Of the missing ones, under half trace to an unresolved V gene in checked studies; the others have no known cause. Clone size and V and J calls were adopted from that table, with D and trimming inferred from the DNA. For this sample the table gives about 220,000 clones, of which around 85% were detected only once. Clones ranked in the top ten supply 2% to 3% of the sample.

These data originate in a study of blood T cell repertoires in COVID-19 (dated by TCRdb to 2018 to 2020). As for the study more broadly: The collaborator samples originated in the United States, Italy and Spain and spanned the acute and convalescent phases of COVID-19. The material from the prospective study consisted of cDNA or gDNA derived from T cells, B-cell-depleted T cells, or PBMCs. Subjects who had been exposed to COVID-19, were actively infected with it, or had recovered from it provided the deeply sampled blood TCRbeta repertoires that made up the dataset. A freely available public database, intended as a resource for researchers studying the immune response to SARS-CoV-2, is where the repertoires were released. The samples were drawn from two sources: the first 160 participants of the ongoing ImmuneRACE study, and 950 to 1,500 subjects contributed by 6 global collaborators. The sample metadata nearly always contained a de-identified subject ID, COVID-19 status, age in years and sex. Where available, HLA class I and class II types were obtained from metadata supplied by the sample provider rather than from assay-based typing. On the study overall, not on this receptor specifically: How much clinical and demographic metadata was included differed by source and by participant, and the metadata was provided uncurated.

V lost 4 bases and J lost 0 bases; the stretch between them is 10 bases long. Its CDR3 holds 14 amino acids, cysteine through phenylalanine. Only the CDR3 DNA stays, 42 bases, in frame from base 1. Via the germline V gene (reference sequence), CDR1 is SGHNT and CDR2 YYREEE. In Seattle, one collaborating source enrolled patients while the infection was active and tracked those patients longitudinally over the course of disease. The collaborating institutions used their own protocols to collect whole blood in K2EDTA tubes. Collaborator samples were shipped for TCRbeta analysis as frozen whole blood, isolated PBMCs, or DNA extracted from either sample type.

The clonotype comes from a woman in her seventies with COVID-19, enrolled during active disease. The sequence joins TRBV5-4 to TRBJ1-2; a tentative D match to TRBD1 spans 5 bases. The specimen was peripheral blood. The DNA sequence is as follows: TGTGCCAGCAGCGACAGATTAACTAACTATGGCTACACCTTC. This codes for CASSDRLTNYGYTF.